These T cell receptor beta chains were read from a single sample in a study of CD8 T cells in Susac syndrome. TCRdb fed the immunoSEQ multiplex PCR reads into MiXCR, producing one record per CDR3 protein. The table records some 300,000 distinct CDR3 sequences, about 82% of them present only once. Sequenced material: CD8+ T cells from PBMCs. These receptors were collected from a human donor with multiple sclerosis. CDR3s include the opening cysteine and the closing phenylalanine or tryptophan. Each record gives: J gene, clone size, V gene, D gene, CDR3 protein, CDR3 DNA. The D gene is left open where the match is weak. Size tells how often a clone was seen (once, few, many) or the class of an expanded clone, and some rows leave it out.

>TRBJ1-3|-|TRBV11-2|TRBD1
CASSPDGTGGNTIYF
TGTGCCAGCAGCCCAGACGGGACAGGGGGAAACACCATATATTTT
>TRBJ1-1|few|TRBV6-5|-
CASSYGGGPNTEAFF
TGTGCCAGCAGTTATGGCGGGGGCCCGAACACTGAAGCTTTCTTT
>TRBJ2-1|-|TRBV6-5|-
CASSYDQYSYNEQFF
TGTGCCAGCAGTTACGACCAGTATTCCTACAATGAGCAGTTCTTC
>TRBJ1-2|-|TRBV7-2|TRBD1
CASSADRGGGYTF
TGTGCCAGCAGCGCCGACAGGGGTGGTGGCTACACCTTC
>TRBJ2-1|-|TRBV29-1|-
CSVGGEHYNEQFF
TGCAGCGTTGGTGGGGAGCACTACAATGAGCAGTTCTTC
>TRBJ2-3|once|TRBV7-2|-
CASSPPRGAPDTDTQYF
TGTGCCAGCAGCCCGCCCCGGGGAGCGCCCGATACAGATACGCAGTATTTT
>TRBJ1-5|once|TRBV6-1|TRBD1
CASSEGQGSNQPQHF
TGTGCCAGCAGTGAGGGACAGGGAAGCAATCAGCCCCAGCATTTT
>TRBJ2-1|few|TRBV4-1|TRBD2
CASSRIAGGYNEQFF
TGCGCCAGCAGCCGGATAGCGGGAGGCTACAATGAGCAGTTCTTC
>TRBJ1-5|-|TRBV20-1|-
CSARAWQPNQPQHF
TGCAGTGCTAGAGCCTGGCAACCCAATCAGCCCCAGCATTTT
>TRBJ2-7|-|TRBV5-1|TRBD2
CASTLGGNEQYF
TGCGCCAGCACCCTGGGGGGGAACGAGCAGTACTTC
>TRBJ2-4|few|TRBV11-2|-
CASSLPMVGRWDIQYF
TGTGCCAGCAGCTTACCAATGGTGGGACGCTGGGACATTCAGTACTTC
>TRBJ1-1|-|TRBV4-1|-
CASSQEPGQGPEAFF
TGCGCCAGCAGCCAAGAACCGGGGCAGGGGCCTGAAGCTTTCTTT
>TRBJ2-3|few|TRBV7-9|TRBD1
CASSLGTASTDTQYF
TGTGCCAGCAGTTTAGGGACAGCTAGCACAGATACGCAGTATTTT
>TRBJ2-7|-|TRBV20-1|-
CSVEVREQYF
TGCAGTGTCGAAGTGAGAGAGCAGTACTTC
>TRBJ2-1|few|TRBV4-3|-
CASSQFPGLLRDNEQFF
TGCGCCAGCAGCCAATTCCCCGGACTCCTAAGGGACAATGAGCAGTTCTTC
>TRBJ2-1|few|TRBV19|TRBD1
CASSFGQGLYNEQFF
TGTGCCAGTAGTTTTGGACAGGGCTTATACAATGAGCAGTTCTTC
>TRBJ2-1|-|TRBV27|TRBD2
CASSLLSGRFNNEQFF
TGTGCCAGCAGTTTACTTAGCGGGAGGTTTAACAATGAGCAGTTCTTC
>TRBJ2-7|once|TRBV7-6|-
CASSLERAFYEQYF
TGTGCCAGCAGCCTAGAGCGGGCTTTCTACGAGCAGTACTTC
>TRBJ2-7|-|TRBV9|TRBD2
CASSASPSGRPYEQYF
TGTGCCAGCAGCGCCTCACCTAGCGGGAGACCCTACGAGCAGTACTTC
>TRBJ2-1|-|TRBV19|-
CASSLSGTPRTEQFF
TGTGCCAGTAGTCTCTCCGGGACCCCCAGGACTGAGCAGTTCTTC
>TRBJ2-7|-|TRBV28|TRBD1
CASSSDREDEQYF
TGTGCCAGCAGCTCTGACAGGGAAGACGAGCAGTACTTC
>TRBJ2-2|-|TRBV28|-
CASSLFGLPHPGELFF
TGTGCCAGCAGTTTATTTGGACTCCCCCACCCCGGGGAGCTGTTTTTT
>TRBJ2-7|few|TRBV6-5|-
CASSYSTGVYYEQYF
TGTGCCAGCAGTTACTCCACTGGGGTATACTACGAGCAGTACTTC
>TRBJ1-2|-|TRBV29-1|-
CSVGGTDAGGYTF
TGCAGCGTTGGGGGGACCGACGCTGGAGGCTACACCTTC
>TRBJ2-3|-|TRBV29-1|-
CSVDDTDTRYF
TGCAGCGTTGACGACACAGATACGCGGTATTTT
>TRBJ2-5|-|TRBV7-9|-
CASSLALEPRETQYF
TGTGCCAGCAGCTTAGCGTTGGAGCCTCGGGAGACCCAGTACTTC
>TRBJ2-2|-|TRBV19|-
CASSIGRPYTGELFF
TGTGCCAGTAGTATCGGGCGGCCATACACCGGGGAGCTGTTTTTT
>TRBJ2-7|-|TRBV20-1|TRBD2
CSAPGVAGFGEQYF
TGCAGTGCCCCAGGGGTAGCGGGGTTCGGGGAGCAGTACTTC
>TRBJ1-1|-|TRBV7-2|TRBD1
CASSLSGTENTEAFF
TGTGCCAGCAGCCTCTCCGGGACAGAGAACACTGAAGCTTTCTTT